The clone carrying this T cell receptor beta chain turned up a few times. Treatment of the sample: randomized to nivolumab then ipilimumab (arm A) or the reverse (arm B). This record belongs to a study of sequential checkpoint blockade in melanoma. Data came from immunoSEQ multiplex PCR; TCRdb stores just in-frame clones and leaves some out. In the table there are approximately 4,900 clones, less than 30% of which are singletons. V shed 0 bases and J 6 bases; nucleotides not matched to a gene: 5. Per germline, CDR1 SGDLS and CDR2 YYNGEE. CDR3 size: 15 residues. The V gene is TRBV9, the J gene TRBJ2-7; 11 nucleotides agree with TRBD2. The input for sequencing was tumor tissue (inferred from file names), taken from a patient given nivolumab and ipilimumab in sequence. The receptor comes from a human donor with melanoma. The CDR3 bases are TGTGCCAGCAGCGTAGGAACTAGCGGGGGTTTCGAGCAGTACTTC. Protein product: CASSVGTSGGFEQYF.